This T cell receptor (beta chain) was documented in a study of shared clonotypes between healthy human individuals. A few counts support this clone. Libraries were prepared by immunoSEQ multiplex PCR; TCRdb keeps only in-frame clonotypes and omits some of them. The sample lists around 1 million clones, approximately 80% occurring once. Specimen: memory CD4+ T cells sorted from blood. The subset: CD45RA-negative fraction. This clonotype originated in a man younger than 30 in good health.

The CDR3 sequence: CASTSLGGNYGYTF. The CDR3 DNA follows: TGTGCCAGCACTTCCCTGGGGGGGAACTATGGCTACACCTTC. The rearrangement uses TRBV28 and TRBJ1-2; D may be TRBD1 (5 bases). Trimming cost V 7 bases and J 2 bases, with 14 bases left between them. There are 14 residues in the CDR3. Germline V gene lookup returns CDR1 MDHEN and CDR2 SYDVKM.